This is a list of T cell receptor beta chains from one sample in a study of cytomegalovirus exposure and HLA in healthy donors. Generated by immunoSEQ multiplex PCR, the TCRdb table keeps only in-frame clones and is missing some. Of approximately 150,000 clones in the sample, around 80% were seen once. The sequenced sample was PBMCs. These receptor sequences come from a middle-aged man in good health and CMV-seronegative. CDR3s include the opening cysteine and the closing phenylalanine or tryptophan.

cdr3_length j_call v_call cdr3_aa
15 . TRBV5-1 CASSLQGLQAYEQYF
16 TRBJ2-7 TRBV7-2 CASSLSFGGRAHEQYF
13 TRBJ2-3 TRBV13 CASSASGDDTQYF
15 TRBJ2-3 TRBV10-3 CAISESGAGGDTQYF
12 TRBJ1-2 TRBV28 CASSLQNYGYTF
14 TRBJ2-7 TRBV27 CASSSGGHSYEQYF
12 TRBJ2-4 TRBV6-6 CASSSQGNIQYF
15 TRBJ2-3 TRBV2 CASSYRGSNADTQYF
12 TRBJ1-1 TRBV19 CASRNGGTEAFF
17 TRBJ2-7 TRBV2 CASSETILAGVVYEQYF
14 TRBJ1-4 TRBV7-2 CASSPWTGGEKLFF
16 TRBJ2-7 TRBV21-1 CASSPGTSGSAYEQYF
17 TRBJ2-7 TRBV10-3 CAISEPGLAGGAYEQYF
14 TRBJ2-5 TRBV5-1 CASSLALPQETQYF
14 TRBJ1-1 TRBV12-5 CASGWGGSNTEAFF
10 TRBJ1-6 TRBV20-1 CSPRRNPLHF